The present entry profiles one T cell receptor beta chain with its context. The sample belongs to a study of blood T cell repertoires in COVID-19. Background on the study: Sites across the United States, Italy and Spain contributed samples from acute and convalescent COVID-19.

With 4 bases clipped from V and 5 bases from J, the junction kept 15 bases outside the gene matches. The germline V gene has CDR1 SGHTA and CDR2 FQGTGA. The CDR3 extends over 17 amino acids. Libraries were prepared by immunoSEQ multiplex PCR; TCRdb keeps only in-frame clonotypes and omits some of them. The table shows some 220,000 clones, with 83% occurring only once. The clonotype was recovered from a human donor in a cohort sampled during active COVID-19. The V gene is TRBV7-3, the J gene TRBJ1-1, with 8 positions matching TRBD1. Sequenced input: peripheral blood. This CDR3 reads CASSSTPPTGGGTEAFF. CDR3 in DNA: TGTGCCAGCAGCTCTACCCCCCCTACAGGGGGAGGGACTGAAGCTTTCTTT. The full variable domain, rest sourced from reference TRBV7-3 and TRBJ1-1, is GAGVSQTPSNKVTEKGKYVELRCDPISGHTALYWYRQSLGQGPEFLIYFQGTGAADDSGLPNDRFFAVRPEGSVSTLKIQRTERGDSAVYLCASSSTPPTGGGTEAFFGQGTRLTVV.